A single sample gave rise to the 32 T cell receptor beta chains below, sequenced in a study of cytomegalovirus exposure and HLA in healthy donors. In the PCR, 60 Vbeta and 13 Jbeta primers were used. Using immunoSEQ multiplex PCR, the repertoire was profiled, and TCRdb retains in-frame clones only, with some absent. Of tens of thousands of clones in the sample, approximately 72% were seen once. Sequenced input: PBMCs. These receptors all come from a woman aged 25 to 45 in good health and CMV-seronegative.

V gene TRBV6-6 combines with J gene TRBJ1-6, with D possibly being TRBD1 (6 bases). This CDR3 has 16 amino acids. Germline assignment: CDR1 MNHNY and CDR2 SVGAGI (reference sequence). Trimming took 4 bases from V and 3 from J, leaving 13 bases between them. This CDR3 is CASSSPTGSYNSPLHF. CDR3 nucleotide sequence: TGTGCCAGCAGTTCTCCCACAGGGAGCTATAATTCACCCCTCCACTTT.

The chain combines TRBV7-3 with TRBJ2-2, with D hard to call. V lost 9 bases, J lost 1 base, and 12 bases lay in between. The CDR3 is 14 amino acids. Looked up from germline, CDR1 is SGHTA and CDR2 is FQGTGA. The DNA for the CDR3 is TGTGCCAGTTGCGAGGCTGGGAACACCGGGGAGCTGTTTTTT. Protein sequence: CASCEAGNTGELFF.

The V and J genes are TRBV9 and TRBJ1-1; D unresolved. V lost 0 bases to trimming and J lost 2 bases, with 11 bases between them. The germline gives CDR1 SGDLS, CDR2 YYNGEE. CDR3 length: 15 amino acids. In DNA, the CDR3 is TGTGCCAGCAGCGTAGGTTCAACTACTAACACTGAAGCTTTCTTT. Translated, it gives CASSVGSTTNTEAFF.

This chain connects TRBV14 to TRBJ2-7; 9 bases line up with TRBD1. Trimming removed 1 base from V and 5 bases from J; junction bases left unmatched: 6. The CDR3 covers 15 residues. The germline V gene has CDR1 SGHDN and CDR2 FVKESK. The CDR3 DNA is TGTGCCAGCAGCCAAGCTTGGACAGGGGACCACGAGCAGTACTTC. Protein product: CASSQAWTGDHEQYF.

In its sample, this clone was seen a few times. The chain uses TRBV12-5 and TRBJ2-1; possible D gene TRBD2, 5 bases. V gave up 7 bases and J gave up 4 bases, with 14 bases separating them. The CDR3 has 14 amino acids. The germline V gene has CDR1 LGHNT and CDR2 FRNRAP. This chain's CDR3 is CASAFTGVYNEQFF. The CDR3 coding sequence is TGTGCTAGTGCTTTCACCGGGGTTTACAATGAGCAGTTCTTC.

This chain links TRBV9 with TRBJ2-3; possible D gene TRBD1, 6 bases. Deletions cut 7 bases from V and 6 bases from J, with 18 bases between. This CDR3 has 14 residues. The germline V gene encodes CDR1 SGDLS and CDR2 YYNGEE. CDR3 amino acids: CASGQGFFTDTQYF. CDR3 DNA sequence: TGTGCCAGCGGCCAGGGGTTTTTTACTGATACGCAGTATTTT.

The chain has TRBV18 and TRBJ1-4; 9 bases agree with TRBD1. The CDR3 has 15 amino acids. With V trimmed by 1 base and J by 7 bases, 4 bases remained unmatched. Germline-derived CDR1 and CDR2 are KGHSH and LQKENI. CDR3 sequence (DNA): TGTGCCAGCTCACCACTTACAGGGGGCCTTGAAAAACTGTTTTTT. This gives the protein CASSPLTGGLEKLFF.

V usage is TRBV7-2 and J usage is TRBJ1-5, with 7 positions matching TRBD1. Germline V gives CDR1 SGHTA, CDR2 FQGNSA. Trimming cost V 4 bases and J 3 bases; bases outside gene matches: 3. The length of the CDR3 is 14 residues. The CDR3: CASSSTGDNQPQHF. The CDR3 nucleotides read TGTGCCAGCAGCTCCACAGGGGACAATCAGCCCCAGCATTTT.

This clone was seen more than once but under ten times. This chain joins TRBV10-3 and TRBJ1-1, with D perhaps TRBD1 (6 bases). The CDR3 is made up of 15 amino acids. Trimming cost V 6 bases and J 1 base, with 15 bases left between them. Germline CDR1 ENHRY, CDR2 SYGVKD. This CDR3 is CAIRPDDRTNTEAFF. The CDR3 region has the DNA TGTGCCATCAGACCAGATGACAGGACGAACACTGAAGCTTTCTTT.

This chain uses TRBV29-1 with TRBJ2-5, with 8 bases that match TRBD1. Per germline, CDR1 SQVTM and CDR2 ANQGSEA. The CDR3 is 13 amino acids. V trimming: 7 bases; J trimming: 5 bases; junction bases outside the gene matches: 9. The CDR3 sequence: CSAGQGARETQYF. The CDR3 bases are TGCAGCGCCGGGCAGGGGGCTAGGGAGACCCAGTACTTC. The entire variable domain, with the rest obtained from reference TRBV29-1 and TRBJ2-5, is as follows: SAVISQKPSRDICQRGTSLTIQCQVDSQVTMMFWYRQQPGQSLTLIATANQGSEATYESGFVIDKFPISRPNLTFSTLTVSNMSPEDSSIYLCSAGQGARETQYFGPGTRLLVL.

V is TRBV29-1 and J is TRBJ2-1; 10 bases line up with TRBD1. Germline values: CDR1 SQVTM, CDR2 ANQGSEA. The CDR3 spans 13 residues. V lost 7 bases, J lost 8 bases, and 8 bases stayed unmatched. CDR3: CSAVGQGSDEQFF. As DNA, the CDR3 is TGCAGCGCCGTGGGACAGGGGAGCGATGAGCAGTTCTTC.

This clone showed up just a few times. The CDR3 loop is CASSYGQGNQPQHF. The CDR3 DNA is TGTGCCAGCAGTTACGGTCAGGGGAATCAGCCCCAGCATTTT. This chain links TRBV6-5 with TRBJ1-5; possible D gene TRBD1, 6 bases. This CDR3 spans 14 amino acids. V was cut by 2 bases and J by 4 bases, with 9 bases left in between. Germline V gene lookup returns CDR1 MNHEY and CDR2 SVGAGI.

The chain carries TRBV5-5 and TRBJ1-5, with TRBD1 matching over 9 bases. CDR3 length equals 16 residues. V trimming: 4 bases; J trimming: 0 bases; junction bases outside the gene matches: 5. The germline V gene has CDR1 SGHKS and CDR2 YYEKEE (reference sequence). The CDR3 sequence is CASSRDRGNSNQPQHF. The CDR3 coding sequence is TGTGCCAGCAGCCGTGACAGGGGGAATAGCAATCAGCCCCAGCATTTT. Drawing the rest from reference TRBV5-5 and TRBJ1-5, the complete variable domain is DAGVTQSPTHLIKTRGQQVTLRCSPISGHKSVSWYQQVLGQGPQFIFQYYEKEERGRGNFPDRFSARQFPNYSSELNVNALLLGDSALYLCASSRDRGNSNQPQHFGDGTRLSIL.

This chain connects TRBV5-1 to TRBJ2-5; D possibly corresponds to TRBD2 (5 bases). Looked up from germline, CDR1 is SGHRS and CDR2 is YFSETQ. V lost 4 bases and J lost 2, with 12 bases in between. The CDR3 is made up of 14 amino acids. The CDR3 nucleotides are TGCGCCAGCAGCCAGTCTCCGGGGCAAGAGACCCAGTACTTC. It codes for CASSQSPGQETQYF.

This clone was detected only a few times. The CDR3 sequence: CASSFTGGDTEAFF. CDR3 bases: TGTGCCAGCAGTTTCACAGGGGGGGACACTGAAGCTTTCTTT. The V call is TRBV27, the J call TRBJ1-1; 8 positions agree with TRBD1. J lost 3 bases, V lost 3 bases, and 3 bases had no gene match. Germline V CDR1 and CDR2: MNHEY, SMNVEV (reference sequence). The CDR3 has 14 residues.

The V gene is TRBV30, the J gene TRBJ1-1, with D possibly TRBD1 on 6 matching bases. Germline CDR1 and CDR2: GTSNPN and SVGIG (reference sequence). Trimming removed 4 bases at V and 6 bases at J, with 12 bases between. This CDR3 contains 12 residues. The CDR3 reads CAWNQGSAEAFF. The CDR3 DNA is TGTGCCTGGAACCAGGGGTCGGCTGAAGCTTTCTTT.

The chain is built from TRBV30 and TRBJ1-5, with 8 bases that match TRBD1. The CDR3 is made up of 14 amino acids. Germline V gene data show CDR1 as GTSNPN and CDR2 as SVGIG (reference sequence). J lost 7 bases, V lost 2 bases, and 7 bases had no gene match. The CDR3 loop is CAWSRDRGTQPQHF. CDR3 in DNA: TGTGCCTGGAGTCGAGACAGGGGAACCCAGCCCCAGCATTTT.

The genes are TRBV14 and TRBJ1-1; TRBD1 might be the D (5 bases). The CDR3 loop spans 15 amino acids. V lost 2 bases and J lost 4, with 14 bases in between. Germline V gene lookup returns CDR1 SGHDN and CDR2 FVKESK. DNA of the CDR3: TGTGCCAGCAGCCAATCACGCCTGGGGGGCACTGAAGCTTTCTTT. Amino acids: CASSQSRLGGTEAFF.

This chain connects TRBV5-1 to TRBJ2-7; perhaps TRBD1 as D (6 bases). The CDR3 consists of 16 residues. Germline CDR1 SGHRS, CDR2 YFSETQ. Between the trimmed V and J ends, which lost 0 bases and 4 bases, there was a span of 17 bases. In DNA, the CDR3 is TGCGCCAGCAGCTTGGGACAGGCCAAAGGGAGATACGAGCAGTACTTC. This sequence encodes CASSLGQAKGRYEQYF.

The chain uses TRBV7-9 and TRBJ2-1; 8 nucleotides line up with TRBD1. Germline V gene lookup returns CDR1 SEHNR and CDR2 FQNEAQ (reference sequence). This CDR3 region has 15 residues. Trimming took 5 bases from V and 3 from J; bases not matched to a gene: 6. This CDR3 reads CASSIQGGFYNEQFF. Written as DNA, the CDR3 is TGTGCCAGCAGCATACAGGGGGGATTCTACAATGAGCAGTTCTTC.

This chain uses TRBV5-4 with TRBJ2-1, with 9 bases that match TRBD2. The V segment lost 2 bases and the J segment 1 base; nucleotides outside the gene matches: 4. Germline-derived CDR1 and CDR2 are SGHNT and YYREEE (reference sequence). This CDR3 has 16 amino acids. The CDR3, as DNA: TGTGCCAGCAGCTTAAATAGCGGGGGATCCTACAATGAGCAGTTCTTC. The encoded protein is CASSLNSGGSYNEQFF.

V gene TRBV12-2 combines with J gene TRBJ1-1. TRBV12-2 is listed as a pseudogene. CDR3 length: 13 residues. CDR3 DNA: TGTGCAAGTCGGACGGGAACGAACACTGAAGCTTTCTTT. Its translation: CASRTGTNTEAFF.

The chain couples TRBV6-1 to TRBJ1-2; D unclear. Between the trimmed V and J ends, which lost 2 bases and 13 bases, there was a span of 23 bases. This CDR3 has 15 residues. CDR1 is MNHNS, CDR2 SASEGT, per germline. The CDR3 nucleotides read TGTGCCAGCAGTGAAATGGGAGAGACTATCTCCCGGATCACCTTC. This translates into CASSEMGETISRITF.

The chain has TRBV29-1 and TRBJ2-5; maybe TRBD1 (5 bases). The germline gives CDR1 SQVTM, CDR2 ANQGSEA. This CDR3 region has 13 residues. V lost 4 bases, J lost 2 bases, and 11 bases lay in between. CDR3 sequence (DNA): TGCAGCGTTGGGGGCCGATCACAAGAGACCCAGTACTTC. This translates into CSVGGRSQETQYF.

There are a few counts of this clone. Here the CDR3 DNA reads TGTGCCATCAGTGAGTTGTGGGACTCATCCTACGAGCAGTACTTC. This sequence encodes CAISELWDSSYEQYF. The chain uses TRBV10-3 and TRBJ2-7; D is possibly TRBD2 (6 bases). Germline CDR1 reads ENHRY; CDR2 reads SYGVKD. Deletions cut 1 base from V and 1 base from J, with 11 bases between. This CDR3 is 15 amino acids long.

This clone was recorded once. The gene calls are TRBV7-9 and TRBJ1-4; the D is unclear. Trimming left V 1 base short and J 8 bases short, with 8 bases between. Germline V gene sequence: CDR1 SEHNR, CDR2 FQNEAQ (reference sequence). This CDR3 region has 13 residues. CDR3 DNA: TGTGCCAGCAGCTTAGGCGCCTGGGAAAAACTGTTTTTT. Translating it yields CASSLGAWEKLFF.

The chain employs TRBV11-2 and TRBJ2-7; TRBD2 aligns across 12 bases. The CDR3 contains 15 residues. The germline V gene has CDR1 SGHAT and CDR2 FQNNGV. V shed 1 base and J 6 bases; nucleotides not matched to a gene: 4. The DNA for the CDR3 is TGTGCCAGCAGCTTAGGACTAGCGGGAGCCGGCGAGCAGTACTTC. It yields the protein CASSLGLAGAGEQYF.

This chain joins TRBV28 and TRBJ1-1; possibly TRBD1 for D (5 bases). CDR1 MDHEN and CDR2 SYDVKM come from the germline V gene. V was trimmed by 2 bases and J by 1 base, leaving 11 bases between them. The CDR3 loop spans 15 amino acids. This CDR3 reads CASSLRSGGNTEAFF. For the CDR3, the DNA is TGTGCCAGCAGTTTAAGGTCCGGGGGGAACACTGAAGCTTTCTTT.

This rearrangement joins TRBV10-2 to TRBJ2-7; 9 bases are a match to TRBD1. CDR3 length: 14 residues. Germline CDR1 WSHSY, CDR2 SAAADI. V lost 4 bases and J lost 3; bases outside the gene matches: 4. The CDR3 protein is CASSAGQGLYEQYF. Written as DNA, the CDR3 is TGCGCCAGCAGTGCGGGACAGGGACTCTACGAGCAGTACTTC.

The V gene is TRBV19, the J gene TRBJ1-2; D may be TRBD1 (5 bases). The CDR3 extends over 13 amino acids. V shed 5 bases and J shed 2 bases, with 9 bases lying between them. CDR1 LNHDA and CDR2 SQIVND come from the germline V gene (reference sequence). CDR3 region: CASSPDSNYGYTF. In DNA, the CDR3 is TGTGCCAGTAGTCCCGACAGCAACTATGGCTACACCTTC.

The chain combines TRBV5-4 with TRBJ2-7; TRBD1 matches 9 bases. The CDR3 loop spans 14 amino acids. The V gene's germline CDR1 is SGHNT and CDR2 YYREEE (reference sequence). V dropped 3 bases and J dropped 5; count of bases not matched to a gene: 6. The CDR3 coding sequence is TGTGCCAGCAGCTGGCCGGGACAGGGTAACGAGCAGTACTTC. It encodes CASSWPGQGNEQYF. Variable domain in full (rest from reference TRBV5-4 and TRBJ2-7): ETGVTQSPTHLIKTRGQQVTLRCSSQSGHNTVSWYQQALGQGPQFIFQYYREEENGRGNFPPRFSGLQFPNYSSELNVNALELDDSALYLCASSWPGQGNEQYFGPGTRLTVT.

As for this clone: A junction end diverges from the germline sequence, so it may reflect a read error. The J gene is TRBJ2-7, the V gene TRBV7-9, with TRBD2 matching over 7 bases. Germline V gene lookup returns CDR1 SEHNR and CDR2 FQNEAQ (reference sequence). The CDR3 is 12 amino acids. The CDR3 DNA reads TGTTCCAGCAGCTGGGAGGGACCCGAGCAGTACTTC. Translating gives CSSSWEGPEQYF. Full variable domain (outside the CDR3, taken from reference TRBV7-9 and TRBJ2-7): DTGVSQNPRHKITKRGQNVTFRCDPISEHNRLYWYRQTLGQGPEFLTYFQNEAQLEKSRLLSDRFSAERPKGSFSTLEIQRTEQGDSAMYLCSSSWEGPEQYFGPGTRLTVT.